This note documents a single T cell receptor beta chain sequence. This sample is drawn from a study of OX40 agonist ivuxolimab in advanced cancers. V was clipped by 8 bases and J by 5 bases, with 12 bases between them. Germline V gene sequence: CDR1 SNHLY, CDR2 FYNNEI. The CDR3 spans 12 residues. The protocol was immunoSEQ multiplex PCR, while the TCRdb copy is restricted to in-frame clones and leaves out a portion. The table lists around 68,000 clones, roughly 84% of them singletons. The source was CD4+ or CD8+ T cells sorted from blood, collected in a trial of the OX40 agonist ivuxolimab. The chain couples TRBV2 to TRBJ2-5; weak D call: TRBD2 (7 bases). The TCR comes from an adult with an advanced solid tumor such as melanoma, head and neck, liver or kidney cancer. The CDR3 reads CASGGARETQYF. CDR3 in DNA: TGTGCCAGCGGGGGGGCCCGGGAGACCCAGTACTTC. The whole variable domain, filled in from reference TRBV2 and TRBJ2-5, reads EPEVTQTPSHQVTQMGQEVILRCVPISNHLYFYWYRQILGQKVEFLVSFYNNEISEKSEIFDDQFSVERPDGSNFTLKIRSTKLEDSAMYFCASGGARETQYFGPGTRLLVL.